This T cell receptor (beta chain) was captured by sequencing in a study of T cell repertoires in cytomegalovirus infection. Concerning this clonotype: No antigen is known for it.

The V gene's germline CDR1 is SEHNR and CDR2 FQNEAQ (reference sequence). The CDR3 extends over 18 amino acids. Trimming removed 5 bases from V and 8 bases from J; junction bases left unmatched: 18. TCRdb used MiXCR to reprocess the reads, holding one entry per CDR3 protein. The sample shows 650,000 to 900,000 distinct CDR3 sequences, about 30% of them seen only once. The specimen was cultured CD8+ T cells from PBMCs, collected from culture after CMV antigen stimulation. The chain joins TRBV7-9 to TRBJ2-1; TRBD2 matches 10 bases. The clonotype comes from a human donor in good health (CMV status not recorded). Some clones in this sample may be carry-over from other donors' samples. CDR3 nucleotide sequence: TGTGCCAGCAGCCTTAGGTGGAGCGGGGGGGGCGAGAGGGATGAGCAGTTCTTC. Protein: CASSLRWSGGGERDEQFF. Supplemented by reference TRBV7-9 and TRBJ2-1, the full variable domain reads DTGVSQNPRHKITKRGQNVTFRCDPISEHNRLYWYRQTLGQGPEFLTYFQNEAQLEKSRLLSDRFSAERPKGSFSTLEIQRTEQGDSAMYLCASSLRWSGGGERDEQFFGPGTRLTVL.